This TCR beta chain was observed in a study of blood T cell repertoires in COVID-19. On the study more broadly: T cells, B-cell-depleted T cells, or PBMCs provided the cDNA or gDNA that served as material.

This clone was picked up one time. Measured with immunoSEQ multiplex PCR; TCRdb has only the in-frame clones, and not every one. The sample lists 200,000 to 250,000 clones, 65% to 90% occurring once. With 5 bases removed from V and 2 bases from J, the gap between germline ends came to 14 bases. Germline lookup yields CDR1 SGHTA and CDR2 FQGNSA. The CDR3 contains 15 residues. The chain links TRBV7-2 to TRBJ2-3; D unresolved. The clonotype originates from a woman in her 70s with COVID-19, enrolled during active disease. Material for sequencing was peripheral blood. CDR3: CASSKTRAFTDTQYF. The CDR3, as DNA: TGTGCCAGCAGCAAGACTCGAGCCTTCACAGATACGCAGTATTTT.